Listed below are T cell receptor beta chains from one sample, sequenced in a study of cytomegalovirus exposure and HLA in healthy donors. Only in-frame clones appear in the TCRdb table, and some are missing; sequencing was by immunoSEQ multiplex PCR. The sample holds a few hundred thousand clones, approximately 80% seen once. Sequenced input: PBMCs. These receptor sequences come from a man between 25 and 39 years old in good health and CMV-seronegative. Each CDR3 is given with its conserved first and last residue. The D gene is left open where the match is weak. Clone size is given for some rows only: seen once, a few or many times, or a class if the clone is expanded.

V	J	D	size	DNA	CDR3
TRBV11-2	TRBJ2-5	NA	NA	TGTGCCAGCAGTTATGGGGGGGCCATGGAGACCCAGTACTTC	CASSYGGAMETQYF
TRBV4-3	TRBJ2-7	TRBD1	NA	TGCGCCAGCAGCCAAGATAGGACAGGGCAGGCTTTCTACGAGCAGTACTTC	CASSQDRTGQAFYEQYF
TRBV2	TRBJ1-5	TRBD1	once	TGTGCCAGCAGTGTGCCAGGGGGTCAGCCCCAGCATTTT	CASSVPGGQPQHF
TRBV5-1	TRBJ2-5	TRBD2	once	TGCGCCAGCAGCCCTATGACTAGCGGGATAGAGACCCAGTACTTC	CASSPMTSGIETQYF
TRBV15	TRBJ1-4	TRBD1	NA	TGTGCCACCAGGGGGACAGGGAGAAATGAAAAACTGTTTTTT	CATRGTGRNEKLFF
TRBV28	TRBJ1-6	TRBD1	NA	TGTGCCAGCAGCTTTACAGGGGGCAGTTCACCCCTCCACTTT	CASSFTGGSSPLHF
TRBV5-1	TRBJ2-2	NA	NA	TGCGCCAGCAGCGCCCGACAGAGAAACACCGGGGAGCTGTTTTTT	CASSARQRNTGELFF
TRBV28	TRBJ2-3	NA	NA	TGTGCCAGCAGTACGGGACTTACCACAGATACGCAGTATTTT	CASSTGLTTDTQYF
TRBV19	TRBJ2-6	TRBD1	NA	TGTGCCAGTAGCGACAGGGGGCCTGGGGCCAGCGTCCTGACTTTC	CASSDRGPGASVLTF
TRBV6-6	TRBJ1-5	NA	NA	TGTGCCAGCAGTTCGGGTGAAGGGGATCAGCCCCAGCATTTT	CASSSGEGDQPQHF
TRBV6-1	TRBJ1-1	NA	NA	TGTGCCAGCGGGGAAGACTCGATGAACACTGAAGCTTTCTTT	CASGEDSMNTEAFF
TRBV28	TRBJ1-6	NA	NA	TGTGCCAGCAGTTTATTGGACTGGGCCGGTCAGCATTCACCCCTCCACTTT	CASSLLDWAGQHSPLHF
TRBV6-5	TRBJ2-7	TRBD1	NA	TGTGCCAGCAGTCAGGACAGGGTTCGAGGGCAGTACTTC	CASSQDRVRGQYF
TRBV29-1	TRBJ1-1	NA	NA	TGCAGCGAAACAGAGAACACTGAAGCTTTCTTT	CSETENTEAFF
TRBV11-2	TRBJ1-5	NA	once	TGTGCCAGCAGCTTAGATTCCCCCGGGCAGCCCCAGCATTTT	CASSLDSPGQPQHF
TRBV25-1	TRBJ2-1	NA	few	TGTGCCAGCAGAGGGGAGGTGGATGAGCAGTTCTTC	CASRGEVDEQFF
TRBV28	TRBJ2-1	NA	NA	TGTGCCAGCAGTTCCCCTCACAGACGTATATACAATGAGCAGTTCTTC	CASSSPHRRIYNEQFF
TRBV9	TRBJ2-3	NA	NA	TGTGCCAGCAGCGCCCTGGGGGGACTCACAGATACGCAGTATTTT	CASSALGGLTDTQYF
TRBV11-2	TRBJ2-3	NA	NA	TGTGCCAGCAGCTCGGGACTCACAGATACGCAGTATTTT	CASSSGLTDTQYF
TRBV6-5	TRBJ1-2	TRBD1	NA	TGTGCCAGCAGTCCCTTGGACAGGGGGCACGGCTACACCTTC	CASSPLDRGHGYTF
TRBV5-5	TRBJ2-7	TRBD1	NA	TGTGCCAGCAGCTTGGGGACAGGGGGATACGAGCAGTACTTC	CASSLGTGGYEQYF
TRBV9	TRBJ2-1	NA	NA	TGTGCCAGCAGCCAATGGGAGGGGGGGCCGTACAATGAGCAGTTCTTC	CASSQWEGGPYNEQFF
TRBV4-1	TRBJ1-6	NA	NA	TGCGCCAGCAGCCAAGTCACTCCTTCACCCCTCCACTTT	CASSQVTPSPLHF
TRBV4-1	TRBJ1-1	NA	NA	TGCGCCAGCAGGACCAGGGGCGGAAGGACTGAAGCTTTCTTT	CASRTRGGRTEAFF
TRBV11-2	TRBJ1-4	TRBD1	NA	TGTGCCAGCGCAGGGGGCGAAAAACTGTTTTTT	CASAGGEKLFF
TRBV9	TRBJ2-7	TRBD2	NA	TGTGCCAGCAGCCCCCGTAGTCTGGTGGGCCGGGGGGAGGAGCAGTACTTC	CASSPRSLVGRGEEQYF